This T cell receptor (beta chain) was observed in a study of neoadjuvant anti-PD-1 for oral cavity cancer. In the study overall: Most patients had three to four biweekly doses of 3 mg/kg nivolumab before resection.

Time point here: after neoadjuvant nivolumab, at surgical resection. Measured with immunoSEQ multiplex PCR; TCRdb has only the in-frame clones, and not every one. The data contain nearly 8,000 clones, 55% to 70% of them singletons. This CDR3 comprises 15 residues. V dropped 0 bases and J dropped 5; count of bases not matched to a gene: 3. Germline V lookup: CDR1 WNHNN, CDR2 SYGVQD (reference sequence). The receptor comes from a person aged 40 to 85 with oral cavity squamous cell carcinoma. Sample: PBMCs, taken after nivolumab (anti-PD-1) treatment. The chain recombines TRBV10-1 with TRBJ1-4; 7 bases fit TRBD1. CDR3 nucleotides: TGCGCCAGCAGTGAGTCCAGCAGGGGGAATGAAAAACTGTTTTTT. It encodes CASSESSRGNEKLFF.